This T cell receptor (beta chain) emerged from a study of T-cell memory formation after mild COVID-19. With 2 bases removed from V and 6 bases from J, the gap between germline ends came to 17 bases. The germline V gene encodes CDR1 SGHRS and CDR2 YFSETQ. The length of the CDR3 is 15 residues. MiXCR, run by TCRdb on the 5' RACE reads, gives a single entry per CDR3 protein. The sample contains 380,000 or so distinct CDR3 sequences, roughly 13% of which appear only once. V is TRBV5-1 and J is TRBJ1-1; D is unresolved. The source of this sequence is a man between 18 and 29 years old who had mild COVID-19 (a few samples of this study predate the infection). Cell type and time point are not known. Sequences were obtained from PBMCs or a T cell subset sorted from them (not recorded which). CDR3 residues: CASSFTTPLEAEAFF. CDR3 DNA sequence: TGCGCCAGCAGCTTCACGACTCCGCTGGAAGCTGAAGCTTTCTTT.